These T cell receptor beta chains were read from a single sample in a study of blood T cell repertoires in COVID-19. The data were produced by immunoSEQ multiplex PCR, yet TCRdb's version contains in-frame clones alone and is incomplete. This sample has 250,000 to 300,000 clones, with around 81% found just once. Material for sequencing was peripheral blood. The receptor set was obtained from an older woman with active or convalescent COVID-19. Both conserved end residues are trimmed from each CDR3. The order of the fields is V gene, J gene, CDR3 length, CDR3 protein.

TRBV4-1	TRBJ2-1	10	ASSQDGKGQF
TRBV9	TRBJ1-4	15	ASSGWTPGEGNEKLF
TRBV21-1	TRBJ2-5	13	ASSKGRDTDATQY
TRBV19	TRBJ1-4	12	ASSIGQSNEKLF
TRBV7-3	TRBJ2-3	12	ASSPGLAGDTQY
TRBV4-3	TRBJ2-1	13	ASSRGQGAFNEQF
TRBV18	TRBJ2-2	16	ASSPALARAKNTGELF
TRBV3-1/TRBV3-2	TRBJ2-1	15	ASSQDLGGDPYNEQF
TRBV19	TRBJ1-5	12	ASSTDRDTQPQH
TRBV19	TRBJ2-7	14	ASSAGTGRSSYEQY
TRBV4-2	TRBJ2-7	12	ASSGTGGSYEQY
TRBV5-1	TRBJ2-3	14	ASSPLAGGSTDTQY